This T cell receptor (beta chain) stems from a study of beta chain features in type 1 diabetes. Background on the study: Summed over all samples, the examined sorted cells came to 85 million to 140 million.

Reverse transcribing all isolated RNA meant expressed TCRB transcripts were sequenced. The protocol was immunoSEQ multiplex PCR, while the TCRdb copy is restricted to in-frame clones and leaves out a portion. The repertoire holds 240,000 or so clones, with approximately 15% as singletons. Points from the study as a whole: Shortening of TCRB CDR3s, moderate but significant, appeared in all four CD4+ subsets of Type 1 diabetes patients.

About this clone itself: No antigen is known for it.

Sequenced sample: naive CD4+ T cells from blood. This receptor was taken from a man under 40 with type 1 diabetes.

CDR3 in amino acids: CASSLQSSSYEQYF. The CDR3 DNA is TGTGCCAGTAGTTTACAGTCGAGCTCCTACGAGCAGTACTTC. V is TRBV19 and J is TRBJ2-7; no reliable D call. Germline CDR1 LNHDA, CDR2 SQIVND (reference sequence). V gave up 5 bases and J gave up 0 bases, with 11 bases separating them. The CDR3 runs to 14 residues.